The 8 T cell receptor beta chains presented below share a single source sample, sequenced in a study of blood T cell repertoires in COVID-19. Repertoires were generated with immunoSEQ multiplex PCR, while TCRdb's copy carries only in-frame clones and drops some. The sample carries approximately 210,000 clones, roughly nine tenths recorded once. Sequencing was performed on peripheral blood. The receptor source for this set is a man aged 65 to 85 with acute or convalescent COVID-19.

The rearrangement joins TRBV18 to TRBJ1-2, with D perhaps TRBD1 (5 bases). The CDR3 is 14 amino acids. Per germline, CDR1 KGHSH and CDR2 LQKENI. The ends were cut back, 0 bases at V and 7 bases at J, with 12 bases in the middle. CDR3 protein: CASSPPWDSSGYTF. The CDR3 DNA is TGTGCCAGCTCACCACCCTGGGACTCATCTGGCTACACCTTC.

The chain couples TRBV27 to TRBJ1-2; possible D gene TRBD1, 6 bases. V lost 5 bases and J lost 1, with 14 bases in between. Germline-derived CDR1 and CDR2 are MNHEY and SMNVEV (reference sequence). This CDR3 has 15 residues. CDR3 region: CASSQLTGFNYGYTF. In nucleotides, the CDR3 is TGTGCCAGCAGTCAATTGACAGGTTTTAACTATGGCTACACCTTC.

As to this clone: Mismatch with germline at one junction end may stem from a read error. The chain uses TRBV20-1 and TRBJ1-2; D might be TRBD1 (5 bases). The germline V gene has CDR1 DFQATT and CDR2 SNEGSKA (reference sequence). The CDR3 covers 8 residues. The CDR3 region has the DNA TGCAGTGCCCCCGAACAGGTCTTC. It yields the protein CSAPEQVF.

V gene TRBV10-3 combines with J gene TRBJ2-2; 8 bases are a match to TRBD1. The CDR3 sequence is 15 residues long. From germline, CDR1 is ENHRY and CDR2 SYGVKD. Losses at the gene ends were 5 bases for V and 0 bases for J; bases not matched to a gene: 2. The CDR3 DNA sequence: TGTGCCATCAGTCTACAGGGGGCGAACACCGGGGAGCTGTTTTTT. Its translation is CAISLQGANTGELFF.

The CDR3 coding sequence is TGTGCCAGCAACGACGGGTACAATGAGCAGTTCTTC. This encodes CASNDGYNEQFF. V is TRBV28 and J is TRBJ2-1; D remains unclear. This CDR3 region has 12 residues. The germline V gene encodes CDR1 MDHEN and CDR2 SYDVKM. Trimming removed 7 bases at V and 4 bases at J, with 8 bases between. The whole variable domain, filled in from reference TRBV28 and TRBJ2-1, reads DVKVTQSSRYLVKRTGEKVFLECVQDMDHENMFWYRQDPGLGLRLIYFSYDVKMKEKGDIPEGYSVSREKKERFSLILESASTNQTSMYLCASNDGYNEQFFGPGTRLTVL.

DNA for the CDR3: TGTGCCAGTAGTCCCCCTGGACAGAGGATCGAAGCTTTCTTT. Translating it yields CASSPPGQRIEAFF. This chain joins TRBV19 and TRBJ1-1, with D tentatively TRBD1 (6 bases). Between the trimmed V and J ends, which lost 5 bases and 8 bases, there was a span of 18 bases. CDR1 and CDR2 from the germline V gene are LNHDA and SQIVND (reference sequence). CDR3 size: 14 residues.

The gene calls are TRBV30 and TRBJ2-7, with D maybe TRBD2 (5 bases). Germline CDR1 reads GTSNPN; CDR2 reads SVGIG (reference sequence). This CDR3 comprises 13 residues. V was trimmed by 3 bases and J by 0 bases, leaving 9 bases between them. CDR3 nucleotides: TGTGCCTGGAGGCGTACTAGCTCCTACGAGCAGTACTTC. This sequence encodes CAWRRTSSYEQYF.

This chain links TRBV28 with TRBJ2-3; 8 nucleotides agree with TRBD2. The CDR3 contains 15 residues. The V segment lost 10 bases and the J segment 5 bases; nucleotides outside the gene matches: 14. The germline V gene encodes CDR1 MDHEN and CDR2 SYDVKM. CDR3 in amino acids: CAITSGAGEIDTQYF. Written as DNA, the CDR3 is TGTGCCATCACCTCGGGAGCGGGAGAAATAGATACGCAGTATTTT. The whole variable domain, remainder taken from reference TRBV28 and TRBJ2-3, is DVKVTQSSRYLVKRTGEKVFLECVQDMDHENMFWYRQDPGLGLRLIYFSYDVKMKEKGDIPEGYSVSREKKERFSLILESASTNQTSMYLCAITSGAGEIDTQYFGPGTRLTVL.